This TCR beta chain was profiled in a study of shared clonotypes between healthy human individuals. Study in general: Per-donor plates numbered three CD4 naive, three CD4 memory, two CD8 naive and one CD8 memory.

DNA at about 210 ng, around 30,000 T cell genomes, went into sorted-subset replicate PCRs. Data came from immunoSEQ multiplex PCR; TCRdb stores just in-frame clones and leaves some out. Here the sample spans around 1.4 million clones, approximately 98.5% being singletons. This CDR3 has 15 amino acids. CDR1 is SGHVS, CDR2 FQNEAQ, per germline. V lost 4 bases and J lost 2, with 13 bases in between. The sample consisted of naive CD4+ T cells sorted from blood. Subset reported: CD45RA+ positively selected. This TCR came from a man younger than 45 in good health. The V and J genes are TRBV7-8 and TRBJ2-3; D gene ambiguous. CDR3 coding DNA: TGTGCCAGCAGCTATACTGTGGGTGACACAGATACGCAGTATTTT. Residues: CASSYTVGDTDTQYF.